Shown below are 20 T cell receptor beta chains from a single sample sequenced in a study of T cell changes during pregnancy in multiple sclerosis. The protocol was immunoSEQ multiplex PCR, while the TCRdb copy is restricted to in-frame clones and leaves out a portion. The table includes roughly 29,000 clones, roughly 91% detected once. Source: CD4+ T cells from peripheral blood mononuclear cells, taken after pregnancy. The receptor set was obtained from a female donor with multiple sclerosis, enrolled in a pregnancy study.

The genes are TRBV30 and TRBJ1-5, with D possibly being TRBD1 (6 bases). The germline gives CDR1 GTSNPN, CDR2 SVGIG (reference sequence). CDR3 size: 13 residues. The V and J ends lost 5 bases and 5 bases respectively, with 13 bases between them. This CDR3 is CAWAQGDDQPQHF. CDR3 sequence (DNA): TGTGCCTGGGCACAGGGTGACGATCAGCCCCAGCATTTT.

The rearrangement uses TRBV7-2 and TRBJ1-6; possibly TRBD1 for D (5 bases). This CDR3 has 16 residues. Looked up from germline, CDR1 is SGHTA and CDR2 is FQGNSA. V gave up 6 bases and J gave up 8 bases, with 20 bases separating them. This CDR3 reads CASSIGEGSAYSPLHF. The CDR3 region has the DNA TGTGCCAGCAGTATAGGGGAGGGATCGGCCTATTCACCCCTCCACTTT.

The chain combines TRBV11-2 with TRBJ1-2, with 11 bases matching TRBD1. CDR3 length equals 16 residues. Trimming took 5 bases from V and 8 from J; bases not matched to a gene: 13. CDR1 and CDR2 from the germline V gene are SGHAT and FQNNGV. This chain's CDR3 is CASSVGTGGTKRGYTF. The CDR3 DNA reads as TGTGCCAGCAGCGTTGGGACAGGGGGTACGAAAAGGGGCTACACCTTC.

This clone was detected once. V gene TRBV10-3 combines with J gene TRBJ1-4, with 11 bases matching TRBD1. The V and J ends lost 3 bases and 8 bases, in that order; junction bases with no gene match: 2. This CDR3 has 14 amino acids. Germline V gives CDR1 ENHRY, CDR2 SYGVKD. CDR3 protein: CAISEGTGGEKLFF. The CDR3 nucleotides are TGTGCCATCAGTGAAGGGACAGGGGGAGAAAAACTGTTTTTT.

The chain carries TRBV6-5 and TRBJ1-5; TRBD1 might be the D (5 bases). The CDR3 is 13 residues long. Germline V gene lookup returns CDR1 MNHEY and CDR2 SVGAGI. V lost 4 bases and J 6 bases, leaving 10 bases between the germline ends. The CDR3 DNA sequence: TGTGCCAGCAGTTGGGGGGTTGGTCAGCCCCAGCATTTT. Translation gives CASSWGVGQPQHF.

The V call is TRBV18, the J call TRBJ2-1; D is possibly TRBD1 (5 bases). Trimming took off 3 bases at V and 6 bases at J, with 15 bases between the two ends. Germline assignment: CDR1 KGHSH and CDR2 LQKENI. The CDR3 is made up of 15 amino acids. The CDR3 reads CASSPLQVEANEQFF. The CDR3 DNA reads TGTGCCAGCTCACCGTTACAGGTCGAGGCCAATGAGCAGTTCTTC.

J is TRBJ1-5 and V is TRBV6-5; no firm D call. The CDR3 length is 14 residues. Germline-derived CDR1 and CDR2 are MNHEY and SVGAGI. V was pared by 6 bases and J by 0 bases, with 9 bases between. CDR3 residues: CASRDGNSNQPQHF. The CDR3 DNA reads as TGTGCCAGCAGGGACGGGAATAGCAATCAGCCCCAGCATTTT.

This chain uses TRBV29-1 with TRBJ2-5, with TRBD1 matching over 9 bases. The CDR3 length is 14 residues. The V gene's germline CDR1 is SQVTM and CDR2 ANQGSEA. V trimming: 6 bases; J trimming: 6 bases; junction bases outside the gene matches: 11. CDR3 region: CSVDLGTGWKTQYF. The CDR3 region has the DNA TGCAGCGTGGACTTGGGGACAGGGTGGAAGACCCAGTACTTC.

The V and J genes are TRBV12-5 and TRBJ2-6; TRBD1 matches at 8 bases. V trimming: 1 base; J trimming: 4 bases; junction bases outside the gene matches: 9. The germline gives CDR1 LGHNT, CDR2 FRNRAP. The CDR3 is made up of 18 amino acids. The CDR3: CASGLGIQGAAGANVLTF. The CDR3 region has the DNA TGTGCTAGTGGTTTGGGGATCCAGGGGGCTGCAGGGGCCAACGTCCTGACTTTC. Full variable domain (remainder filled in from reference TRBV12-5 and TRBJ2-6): DARVTQTPRHKVTEMGQEVTMRCQPILGHNTVFWYRQTMMQGLELLAYFRNRAPLDDSGMPKDRFSAEMPDATLATLKIQPSEPRDSAVYFCASGLGIQGAAGANVLTFGAGSRLTVL.

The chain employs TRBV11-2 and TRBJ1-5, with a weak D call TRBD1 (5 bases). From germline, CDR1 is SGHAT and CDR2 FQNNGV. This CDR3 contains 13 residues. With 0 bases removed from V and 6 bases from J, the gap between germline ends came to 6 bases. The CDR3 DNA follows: TGTGCCAGCAGCTTAGAAGGGGCTCAGCCCCAGCATTTT. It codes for CASSLEGAQPQHF.

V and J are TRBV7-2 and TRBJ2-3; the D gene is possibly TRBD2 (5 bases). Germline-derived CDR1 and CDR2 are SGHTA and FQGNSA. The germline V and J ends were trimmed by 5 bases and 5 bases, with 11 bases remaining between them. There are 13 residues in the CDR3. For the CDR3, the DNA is TGTGCCAGCAGCCCCCAACGGGGAGATACGCAGTATTTT. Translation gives CASSPQRGDTQYF. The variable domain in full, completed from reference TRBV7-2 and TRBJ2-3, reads GAGVSQSPSNKVTEKGKDVELRCDPISGHTALYWYRQSLGQGLEFLIYFQGNSAPDKSGLPSDRFSAERTGGSVSTLTIQRTQQEDSAVYLCASSPQRGDTQYFGPGTRLTVL.

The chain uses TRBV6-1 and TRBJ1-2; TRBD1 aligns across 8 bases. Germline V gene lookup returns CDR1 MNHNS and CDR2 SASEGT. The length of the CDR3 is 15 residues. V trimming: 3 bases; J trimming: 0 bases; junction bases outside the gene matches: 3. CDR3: CASSETGVSNYGYTF. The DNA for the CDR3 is TGTGCCAGCAGTGAGACAGGGGTTTCTAACTATGGCTACACCTTC.

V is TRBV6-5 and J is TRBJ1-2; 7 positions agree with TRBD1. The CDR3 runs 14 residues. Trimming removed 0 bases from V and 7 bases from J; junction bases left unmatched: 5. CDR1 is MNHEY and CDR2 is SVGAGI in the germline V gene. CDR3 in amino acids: CASSYSRGGGGYTF. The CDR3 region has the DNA TGTGCCAGCAGTTACTCGAGAGGGGGCGGTGGCTACACCTTC.

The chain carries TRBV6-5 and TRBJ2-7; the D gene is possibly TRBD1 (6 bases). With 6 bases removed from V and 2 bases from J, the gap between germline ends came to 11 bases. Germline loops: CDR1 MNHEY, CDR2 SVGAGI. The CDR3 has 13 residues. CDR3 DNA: TGTGCCAGCAGCCTACAGGGTCCCTACGAGCAGTACTTC. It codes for CASSLQGPYEQYF.

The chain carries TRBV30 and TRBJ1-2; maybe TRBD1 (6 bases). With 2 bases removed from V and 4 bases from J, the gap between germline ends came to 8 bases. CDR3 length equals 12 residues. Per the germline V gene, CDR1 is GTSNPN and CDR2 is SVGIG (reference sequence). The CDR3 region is CAWSRDTYGYTF. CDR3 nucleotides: TGTGCCTGGAGTCGGGACACCTATGGCTACACCTTC. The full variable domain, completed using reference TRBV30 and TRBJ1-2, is SQTIHQWPATLVQPVGSPLSLECTVEGTSNPNLYWYRQAAGRGLQLLFYSVGIGQISSEVPQNLSASRPQDRQFILSSKKLLLSDSGFYLCAWSRDTYGYTFGSGTRLTVV.

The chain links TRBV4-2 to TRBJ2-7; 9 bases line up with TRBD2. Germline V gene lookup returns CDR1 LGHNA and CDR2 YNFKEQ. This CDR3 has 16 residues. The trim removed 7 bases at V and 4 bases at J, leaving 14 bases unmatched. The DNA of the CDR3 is TGTGCCAGCACCCGGGACGGAATAGCGGGGGCGTACGAGCAGTACTTC. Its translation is CASTRDGIAGAYEQYF.

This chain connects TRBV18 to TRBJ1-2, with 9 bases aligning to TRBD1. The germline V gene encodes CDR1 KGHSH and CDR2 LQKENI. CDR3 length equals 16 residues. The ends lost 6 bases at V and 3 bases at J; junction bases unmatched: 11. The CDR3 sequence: CASSRLTGGGDYGYTF. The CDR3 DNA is TGTGCCAGCTCGCGGCTCACAGGGGGCGGCGACTATGGCTACACCTTC.

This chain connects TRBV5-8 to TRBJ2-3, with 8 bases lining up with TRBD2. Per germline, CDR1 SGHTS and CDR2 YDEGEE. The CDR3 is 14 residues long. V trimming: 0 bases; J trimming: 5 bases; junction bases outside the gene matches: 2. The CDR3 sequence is CASSLGSGEDTQYF. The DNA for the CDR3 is TGTGCCAGCAGCTTGGGTAGCGGGGAAGATACGCAGTATTTT.

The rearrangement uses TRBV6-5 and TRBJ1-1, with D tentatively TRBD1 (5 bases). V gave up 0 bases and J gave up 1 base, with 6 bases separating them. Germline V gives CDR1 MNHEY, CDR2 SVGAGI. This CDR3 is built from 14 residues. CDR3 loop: CASSYSGGNTEAFF. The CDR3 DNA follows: TGTGCCAGCAGTTACTCCGGGGGGAACACTGAAGCTTTCTTT.

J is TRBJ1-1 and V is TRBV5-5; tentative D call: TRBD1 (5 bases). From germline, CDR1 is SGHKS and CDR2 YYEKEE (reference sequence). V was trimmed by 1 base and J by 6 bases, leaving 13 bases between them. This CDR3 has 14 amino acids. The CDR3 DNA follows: TGTGCCAGCAGCTTGTTTCGCCAGGGCTCTGAAGCTTTCTTT. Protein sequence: CASSLFRQGSEAFF.